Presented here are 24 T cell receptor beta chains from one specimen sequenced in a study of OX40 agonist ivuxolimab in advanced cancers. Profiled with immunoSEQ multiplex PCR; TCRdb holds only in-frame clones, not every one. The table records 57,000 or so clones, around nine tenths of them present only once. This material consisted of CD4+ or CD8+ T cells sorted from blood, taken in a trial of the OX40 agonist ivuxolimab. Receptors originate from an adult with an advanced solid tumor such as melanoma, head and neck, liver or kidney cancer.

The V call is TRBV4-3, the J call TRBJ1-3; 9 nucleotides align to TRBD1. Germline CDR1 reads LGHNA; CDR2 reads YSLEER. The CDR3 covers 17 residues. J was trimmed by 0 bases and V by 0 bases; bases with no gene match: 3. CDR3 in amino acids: CASSQDTGGASGNTIYF. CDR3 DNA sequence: TGCGCCAGCAGCCAAGATACAGGGGGCGCCTCTGGAAACACCATATATTTT.

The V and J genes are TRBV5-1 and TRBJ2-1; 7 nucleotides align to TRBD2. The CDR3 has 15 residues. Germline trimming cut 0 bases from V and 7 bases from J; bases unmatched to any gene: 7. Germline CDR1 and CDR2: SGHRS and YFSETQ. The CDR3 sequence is CASSLVPGGVNEQFF. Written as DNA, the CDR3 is TGCGCCAGCAGCTTGGTCCCGGGAGGCGTGAATGAGCAGTTCTTC.

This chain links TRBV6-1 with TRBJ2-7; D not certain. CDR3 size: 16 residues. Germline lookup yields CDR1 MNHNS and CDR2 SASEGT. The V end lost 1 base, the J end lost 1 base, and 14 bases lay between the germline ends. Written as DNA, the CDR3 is TGTGCCAGCAGTGAAGTACTACCATCCCCGTCCTACGAGCAGTACTTC. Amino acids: CASSEVLPSPSYEQYF.

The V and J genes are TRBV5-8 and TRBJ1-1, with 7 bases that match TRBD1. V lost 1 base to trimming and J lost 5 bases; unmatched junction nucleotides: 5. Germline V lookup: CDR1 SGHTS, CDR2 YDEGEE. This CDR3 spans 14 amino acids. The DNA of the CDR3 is TGTGCCAGCAGCTTGATCGGGACAGCTACTGAAGCTTTCTTT. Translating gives CASSLIGTATEAFF.

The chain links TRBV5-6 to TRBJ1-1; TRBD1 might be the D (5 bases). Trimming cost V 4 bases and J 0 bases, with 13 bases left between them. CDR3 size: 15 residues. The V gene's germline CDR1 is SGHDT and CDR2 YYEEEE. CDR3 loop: CASSAAGQMNTEAFF. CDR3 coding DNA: TGTGCCAGCAGCGCCGCAGGACAAATGAACACTGAAGCTTTCTTT.

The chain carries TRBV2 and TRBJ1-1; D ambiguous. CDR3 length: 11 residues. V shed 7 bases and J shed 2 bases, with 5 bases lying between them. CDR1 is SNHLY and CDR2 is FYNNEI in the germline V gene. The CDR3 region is CASIGNTEAFF. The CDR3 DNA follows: TGTGCCAGCATAGGTAACACTGAAGCTTTCTTT.

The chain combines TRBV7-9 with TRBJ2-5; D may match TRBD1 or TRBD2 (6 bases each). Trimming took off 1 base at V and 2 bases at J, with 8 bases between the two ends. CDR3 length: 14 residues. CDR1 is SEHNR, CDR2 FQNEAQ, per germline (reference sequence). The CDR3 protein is CASSLGRGQETQYF. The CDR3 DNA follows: TGTGCCAGCAGCTTAGGGAGGGGGCAAGAGACCCAGTACTTC. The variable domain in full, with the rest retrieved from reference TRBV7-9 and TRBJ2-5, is DTGVSQNPRHKITKRGQNVTFRCDPISEHNRLYWYRQTLGQGPEFLTYFQNEAQLEKSRLLSDRFSAERPKGSFSTLEIQRTEQGDSAMYLCASSLGRGQETQYFGPGTRLLVL.

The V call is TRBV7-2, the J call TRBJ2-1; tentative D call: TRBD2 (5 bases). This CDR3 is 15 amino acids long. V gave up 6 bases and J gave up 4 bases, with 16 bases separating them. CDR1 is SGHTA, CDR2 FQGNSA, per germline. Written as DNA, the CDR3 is TGTGCCAGCAGTTCAAAGCGGTCCGGATACAATGAGCAGTTCTTC. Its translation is CASSSKRSGYNEQFF.

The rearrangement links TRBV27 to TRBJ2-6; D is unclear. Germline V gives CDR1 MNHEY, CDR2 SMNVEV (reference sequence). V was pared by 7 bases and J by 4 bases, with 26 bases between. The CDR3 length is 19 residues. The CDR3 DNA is TGTGCCAGCAAACGTAGTTACGGCAGCGACCTTGCGGGGGCCAACGTCCTGACTTTC. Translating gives CASKRSYGSDLAGANVLTF.

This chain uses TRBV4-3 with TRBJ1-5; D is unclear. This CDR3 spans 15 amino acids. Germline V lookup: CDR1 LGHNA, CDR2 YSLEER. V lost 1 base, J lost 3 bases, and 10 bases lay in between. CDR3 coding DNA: TGCGCCAGCAGCCAAGGTTCCGGGCTCAATCAGCCCCAGCATTTT. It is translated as CASSQGSGLNQPQHF.

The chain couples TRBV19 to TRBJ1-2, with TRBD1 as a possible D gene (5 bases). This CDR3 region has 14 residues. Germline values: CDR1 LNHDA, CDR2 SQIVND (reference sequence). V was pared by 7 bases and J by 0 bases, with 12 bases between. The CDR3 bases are TGTGCCAGTACCCCGACGGGGGCTAACTATGGCTACACCTTC. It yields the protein CASTPTGANYGYTF.

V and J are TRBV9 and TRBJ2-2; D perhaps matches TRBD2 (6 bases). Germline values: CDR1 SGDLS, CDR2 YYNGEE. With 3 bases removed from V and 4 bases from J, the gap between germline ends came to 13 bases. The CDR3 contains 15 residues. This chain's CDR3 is CASSARRAGTGELFF. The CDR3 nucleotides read TGTGCCAGCAGCGCCCGGAGGGCGGGCACCGGGGAGCTGTTTTTT.

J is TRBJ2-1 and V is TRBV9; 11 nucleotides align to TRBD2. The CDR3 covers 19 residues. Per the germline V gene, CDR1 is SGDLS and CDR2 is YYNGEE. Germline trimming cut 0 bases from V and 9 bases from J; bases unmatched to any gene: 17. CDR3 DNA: TGTGCCAGCAGCGTAGGAAGGGGAACCATTGGACTAGCGGGCCGTGAGCAGTTCTTC. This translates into CASSVGRGTIGLAGREQFF.

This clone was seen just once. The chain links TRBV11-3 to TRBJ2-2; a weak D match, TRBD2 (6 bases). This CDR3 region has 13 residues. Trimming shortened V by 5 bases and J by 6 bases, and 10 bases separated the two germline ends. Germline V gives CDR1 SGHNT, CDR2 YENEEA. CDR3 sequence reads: CASSPGAAGELFF. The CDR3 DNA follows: TGTGCCAGCAGCCCGGGAGCGGCCGGGGAGCTGTTTTTT.

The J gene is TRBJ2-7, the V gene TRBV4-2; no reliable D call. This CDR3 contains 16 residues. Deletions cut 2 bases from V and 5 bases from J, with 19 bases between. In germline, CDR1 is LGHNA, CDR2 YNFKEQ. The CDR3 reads CASSQFFIPSSNEQYF. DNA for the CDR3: TGTGCCAGCAGCCAATTTTTCATTCCGAGCAGCAACGAGCAGTACTTC.

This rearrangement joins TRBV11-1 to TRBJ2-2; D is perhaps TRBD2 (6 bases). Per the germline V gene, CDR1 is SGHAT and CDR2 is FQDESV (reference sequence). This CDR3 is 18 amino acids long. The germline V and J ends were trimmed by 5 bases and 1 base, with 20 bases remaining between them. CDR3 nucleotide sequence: TGTGCCAGCAGCCCAACCCAGTTGACAGCGGGGAACACCGGGGAGCTGTTTTTT. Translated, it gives CASSPTQLTAGNTGELFF.

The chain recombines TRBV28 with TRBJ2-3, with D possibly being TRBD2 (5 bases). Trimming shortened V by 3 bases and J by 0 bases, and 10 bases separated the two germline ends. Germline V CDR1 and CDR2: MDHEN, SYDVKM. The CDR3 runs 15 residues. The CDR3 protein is CASSLDRGSTDTQYF. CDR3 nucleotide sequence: TGTGCCAGCAGTTTGGACCGGGGAAGCACAGATACGCAGTATTTT.

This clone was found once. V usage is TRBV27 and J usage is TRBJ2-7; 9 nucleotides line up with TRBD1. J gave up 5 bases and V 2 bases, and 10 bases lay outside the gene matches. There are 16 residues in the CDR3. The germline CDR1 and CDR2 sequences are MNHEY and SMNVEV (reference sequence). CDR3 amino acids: CASSLAPGTGYHEQYF. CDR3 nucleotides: TGTGCCAGCAGTTTAGCCCCCGGGACAGGGTACCACGAGCAGTACTTC.

The CDR3 nucleotides are TGTGCCAGCAGCTCCCCTAGCGCGGGGAATGAGCAGTTCTTC. It encodes CASSSPSAGNEQFF. V gene TRBV11-2 combines with J gene TRBJ2-1, with D perhaps matching TRBD2 (6 bases). Per the germline V gene, CDR1 is SGHAT and CDR2 is FQNNGV. This CDR3 is 14 amino acids long. V was cut by 4 bases and J by 7 bases, with 14 bases left in between.

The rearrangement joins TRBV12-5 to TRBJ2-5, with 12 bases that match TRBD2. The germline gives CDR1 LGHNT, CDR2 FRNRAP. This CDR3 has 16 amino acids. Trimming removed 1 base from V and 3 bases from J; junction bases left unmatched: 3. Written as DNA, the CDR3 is TGTGCTAGTGGTTTGGGACTAGCGGGAGATAAAGAGACCCAGTACTTC. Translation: CASGLGLAGDKETQYF.

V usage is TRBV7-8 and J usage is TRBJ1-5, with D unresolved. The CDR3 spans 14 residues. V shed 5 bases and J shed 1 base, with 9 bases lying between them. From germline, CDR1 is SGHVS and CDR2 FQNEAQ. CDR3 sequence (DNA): TGTGCCAGCAGCCCCCTCGGAAGCAATCAGCCCCAGCATTTT. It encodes CASSPLGSNQPQHF.

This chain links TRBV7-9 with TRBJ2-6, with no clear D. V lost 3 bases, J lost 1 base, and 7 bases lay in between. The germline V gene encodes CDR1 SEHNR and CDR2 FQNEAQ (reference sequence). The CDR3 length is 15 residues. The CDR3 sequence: CASSFPRSGANVLTF. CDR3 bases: TGTGCCAGCAGCTTCCCCAGATCTGGGGCCAACGTCCTGACTTTC.

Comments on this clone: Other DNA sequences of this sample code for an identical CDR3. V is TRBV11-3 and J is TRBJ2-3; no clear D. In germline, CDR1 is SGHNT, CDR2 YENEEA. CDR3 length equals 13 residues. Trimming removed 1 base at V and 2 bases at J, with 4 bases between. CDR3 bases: TGTGCCAGCAGCTTAGTGCCCACAGATACGCAGTATTTT. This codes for CASSLVPTDTQYF.

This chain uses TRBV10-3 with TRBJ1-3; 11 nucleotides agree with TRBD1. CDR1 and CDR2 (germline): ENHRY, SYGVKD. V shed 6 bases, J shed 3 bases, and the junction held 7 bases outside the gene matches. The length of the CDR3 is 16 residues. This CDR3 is CAISPGTGGSGNTIYF. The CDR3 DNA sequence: TGTGCCATCAGCCCCGGGACAGGGGGAAGTGGAAACACCATATATTTT.